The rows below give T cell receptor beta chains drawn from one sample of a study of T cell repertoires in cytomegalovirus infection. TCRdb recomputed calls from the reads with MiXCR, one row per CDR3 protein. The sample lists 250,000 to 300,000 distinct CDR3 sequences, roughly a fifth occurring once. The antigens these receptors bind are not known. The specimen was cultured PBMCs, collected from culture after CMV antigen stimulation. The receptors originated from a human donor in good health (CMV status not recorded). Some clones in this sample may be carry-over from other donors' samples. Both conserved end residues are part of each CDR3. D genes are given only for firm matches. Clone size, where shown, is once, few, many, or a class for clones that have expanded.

TGTGCCAGCAGTACTTATCAGGCCCCGGTGGATGAGCAGTTCTTC	CASSTYQAPVDEQFF	TRBJ2-1	.	TRBV27	.
TGTGCCAGTAGTATAGATATAGCCAGCGGGAGTATCTACAATGAGCAGTTCTTC	CASSIDIASGSIYNEQFF	TRBJ2-1	few	TRBV19	TRBD2
TGTGCCAGCAGTGAGCAGGGGGTTGCAGGGGAGCTGTTTTTT	CASSEQGVAGELFF	TRBJ2-2	.	TRBV25-1	TRBD1
TGTGCCAGCATCCCGGGACTCATCTACAATGAGCAGTTCTTC	CASIPGLIYNEQFF	TRBJ2-1	.	TRBV6-2/TRBV6-3	.
TGTGCCAGCACCCTGGGGGGAGTCCAAGAGACCCAGTACTTC	CASTLGGVQETQYF	TRBJ2-5	few	TRBV7-7	.
TGTGCCAGCAGCTTAGGCGGACTAGTTCCCACAGATACGCAGTATTTT	CASSLGGLVPTDTQYF	TRBJ2-3	.	TRBV7-2	TRBD2
TGTGCCAGCAGAAAGACAGGGAGGAGTGAAAAACTGTTTTTT	CASRKTGRSEKLFF	TRBJ1-4	few	TRBV12-3/TRBV12-4	TRBD1
TGTGCCAGCAGCGCGGGTCAGCGGGGCGCTGAAGCTTTCTTT	CASSAGQRGAEAFF	TRBJ1-1	.	TRBV7-9	.
TGTGCCAGCAGCTTTAACCGACAGGGCCTCGAGCAGTACTTC	CASSFNRQGLEQYF	TRBJ2-7	.	TRBV11-1	TRBD1
TGTGCCAGCAGTGAGGAGGAGTTCCCGAGCCAGCATTTT	CASSEEEFPSQHF	TRBJ1-5	few	TRBV2	.
TGTGCCAGCAGTTATTCCGTTCCCGGGGAGCTGTTTTTT	CASSYSVPGELFF	TRBJ2-2	medium-sized	TRBV6-5	.
TGTGCCAGTAGTATAGTGGACAGGGCGGCCGGGGAGCTGTTTTTT	CASSIVDRAAGELFF	TRBJ2-2	few	TRBV19	TRBD1
TGTGCCAGCAGCTTACGTCGGTGGGAGACCCAGTACTTC	CASSLRRWETQYF	TRBJ2-5	many	TRBV7-2	.
TGCGCCAGCAGCTTGGAACTAGCGACGGATACGCAGTATTTT	CASSLELATDTQYF	TRBJ2-3	.	TRBV5-1	TRBD2
TGTGCCAGCAGCTTAGCATCAGGGGTTTGGGAGCAGTTCTTC	CASSLASGVWEQFF	TRBJ2-1	few	TRBV7-9	.
TGCGCCAGCAGTCAATCGGCTAGCGCCGAGATTCCCTACAATGAGCAGTTCTTC	CASSQSASAEIPYNEQFF	TRBJ2-1	.	TRBV23-1	.
TGCAGTGCTACCCTAGCGGGGAGGCAAGAGACCCAGTACTTC	CSATLAGRQETQYF	TRBJ2-5	.	TRBV20-1	TRBD2
TGTGCCAGCAGTGCAGTCGCGGCCAAACAGCCCCAGCATTTT	CASSAVAAKQPQHF	TRBJ1-5	many	TRBV12-3/TRBV12-4	.
TGTGCCAGCAGTTACGGCAGGGGTCCCTACGAGCAGTACTTC	CASSYGRGPYEQYF	TRBJ2-7	many	TRBV6-5	.
TGTGCCAGCAGTCCATGGACAGGGGATGAAAAACTGTTTTTT	CASSPWTGDEKLFF	TRBJ1-4	.	TRBV27	TRBD1
TGTGCCAGTAGTATTGCCAGGGTGAACAAGAATGAGCAGTTCTTC	CASSIARVNKNEQFF	TRBJ2-1	.	TRBV19	.
TGTGCCACCAGTGATTCGGTCGGTGATACGCAGTATTTT	CATSDSVGDTQYF	TRBJ2-3	few	TRBV24-1	.
TGTGCCAGTAGTATCAGTCTAGCGAGGGGGTCCTACGAGCAGTACTTC	CASSISLARGSYEQYF	TRBJ2-7	many	TRBV19	.
TGCAGCGTTGAAGATCGTCAAGCGGGAGATCGGACAGATACGCAGTATTTT	CSVEDRQAGDRTDTQYF	TRBJ2-3	.	TRBV29-1	TRBD2
TGTGCCAGCAGCTCGACGAACATTCCCAATCAGCCCCAGCATTTT	CASSSTNIPNQPQHF	TRBJ1-5	many	TRBV7-9	.
TGTGCCAGCAGCGCCCGGGACAGGCAAGATTTT	CASSARDRQDF	TRBJ1-4	.	TRBV11-3	TRBD1
TGTGCCAGCAGTTTTCTTAGCGGTCCAGATACGCAGTATTTT	CASSFLSGPDTQYF	TRBJ2-3	.	TRBV27	.
TGTGCCACTTCGGGACTAAGCTCCTACAATGAGCAGTTCTTC	CATSGLSSYNEQFF	TRBJ2-1	many	TRBV7-2	TRBD2
TGTGCCAGCAAGGGAGACAGAAACAACTATGGCTACACCTTC	CASKGDRNNYGYTF	TRBJ1-2	.	TRBV28	.
TGCAGTGCTCCATCCCCGGATACGCAGTATTTT	CSAPSPDTQYF	TRBJ2-3	.	TRBV20-1	.
TGTGCCAGCAGTTCCCCGTCGACAGGGTATGGCTACACCTTC	CASSSPSTGYGYTF	TRBJ1-2	.	TRBV28	TRBD1
TGTGCCAGCAGCGGCGTGGCTAGTCCACAAGAGACCCAGTACTTC	CASSGVASPQETQYF	TRBJ2-5	.	TRBV2	.
TGTGCCAGCAGTTTCGGGGTAGGGTTGGGTAGTGGCACAGATACGCAGTATTTT	CASSFGVGLGSGTDTQYF	TRBJ2-3	.	TRBV12-3/TRBV12-4	.
TGTGCCAGCAGCTTAATACGGGAGAATGAGCAGTTCTTC	CASSLIRENEQFF	TRBJ2-1	.	TRBV7-2	.
TGTGCCATCAGTCCTTCTCCGGGCCACCATGGCTACACCTTC	CAISPSPGHHGYTF	TRBJ1-2	few	TRBV10-3	.
TGTGCCAGCAGCCCTAGACTAGCGGGTCATGAGCAGTTCTTC	CASSPRLAGHEQFF	TRBJ2-1	many	TRBV7-2	TRBD2
TGTGCCAGCTCCCGGGGAGAAGGGGGACTAGAGACCCAGTACTTC	CASSRGEGGLETQYF	TRBJ2-5	few	TRBV18	.
TGTGCCATCAGAGGACAGGGGTACAATGAGCAGTTCTTC	CAIRGQGYNEQFF	TRBJ2-1	.	TRBV10-3	TRBD1
TGTGCCAGCACCCCAGGGGGGAATCAGCCCCAGCATTTT	CASTPGGNQPQHF	TRBJ1-5	many	TRBV7-9	TRBD1
TGTGCCAGTAGATCATATGAAAACACTGAAGCTTTCTTT	CASRSYENTEAFF	TRBJ1-1	.	TRBV19	.
TGTGCCAGCAGCCGCTACCGGGACTCCACCGGGGAGCTGTTTTTT	CASSRYRDSTGELFF	TRBJ2-2	.	TRBV7-8	.
TGTGCCAGCAGTTACTTTTTTGATCAGCCCCAGCATTTT	CASSYFFDQPQHF	TRBJ1-5	few	TRBV6-2/TRBV6-3	.
TGTGCCAGCAGCCGTACCCGATTGACCAGGTCGAACACCGGGGAGCTGTTTTTT	CASSRTRLTRSNTGELFF	TRBJ2-2	few	TRBV27	.
TGTGCCAGCAGCTTGCGACAAGGAACCATATCCCAGCATTTT	CASSLRQGTISQHF	TRBJ1-5	many	TRBV7-8	.
TGTGCCATCAGTGAGACAGGGGGCGCGATCTATGGCTACACCTTC	CAISETGGAIYGYTF	TRBJ1-2	.	TRBV10-3	TRBD1
TGTGCCAGCAGTCCTCAAGCGGGTCAAGAGACCCAGTACTTC	CASSPQAGQETQYF	TRBJ2-5	many	TRBV7-2	.
TGTGCCAGCAACGTCTTGGGGTACCAAGAGACCCAGTACTTC	CASNVLGYQETQYF	TRBJ2-5	few	TRBV11-3	.
TGTGCCACCCAGGGGGAGGGGGAGACCCAGTACTTC	CATQGEGETQYF	TRBJ2-5	few	TRBV2	.
TGTGCCAGCCCCCTAGCCTCCGGGGTGGATGAGCAGTTCTTC	CASPLASGVDEQFF	TRBJ2-1	few	TRBV5-8	.
TGCGCCAGCAGCCAAGTTGCCGGATTCTACGAGCAGTACTTC	CASSQVAGFYEQYF	TRBJ2-7	.	TRBV4-1	.
TGTGCCAGCAGTTACCGGGGGGGAATAGCGGGAGATCAAGAGCAGTTCTTC	CASSYRGGIAGDQEQFF	TRBJ2-1	.	TRBV6-2/TRBV6-3	TRBD2
TGTGCCAGCAGCTTTACCTGGACTAGCGGGCACTACAATGAGCAGTTCTTC	CASSFTWTSGHYNEQFF	TRBJ2-1	many	TRBV7-2	TRBD2
TGCGCCAGCAGCCAAGAACCCCCGGACAGGGGAGGACAGACCCAGTACTTC	CASSQEPPDRGGQTQYF	TRBJ2-5	.	TRBV4-3	TRBD1
TGTGCCAGCAGCGTAGATGGGGGCCGAGTGTACGAGCAGTACTTC	CASSVDGGRVYEQYF	TRBJ2-7	few	TRBV9	.
TGTGCCAGCAGTATGGTGGAGGGCACTGAAGCTTTCTTT	CASSMVEGTEAFF	TRBJ1-1	once	TRBV11-3	.
TGTGCCAGCAGCGCCAGGACAGGGCAGCATCAGCCCCAGCATTTT	CASSARTGQHQPQHF	TRBJ1-5	few	TRBV7-2	TRBD1
TGTGCCAGTAGTATTCAGGGCTATGGCTACACCTTC	CASSIQGYGYTF	TRBJ1-2	few	TRBV19	.